In its sample, the clone carrying this T cell receptor (beta chain) was seen a few times. Its specificity is unknown. The data were taken from a study of CD8 T cells in ankylosing spondylitis. Study results and caveats: The study looked at matched synovial fluid samples from ankylosing spondylitis patients. Disease-linked clones were reported to be significantly enriched there. There was a TCR beta motif, made of several highly homologous variants, that appeared characteristic of ankylosing spondylitis blood.

Using quantitative 5'-RACE with molecular barcodes, the authors made TCR beta libraries. TCRdb ran MiXCR on the 5' RACE reads and lists one entry per CDR3 protein. The table records about 330,000 distinct CDR3 sequences, around 7.6% of them present only once. Germline V gene sequence: CDR1 MGHDK, CDR2 SYGVNS. V shed 4 bases and J 7 bases; nucleotides not matched to a gene: 7. This CDR3 is built from 16 residues. Sequencing was performed on blood, either unsorted or a sorted T cell fraction (not recorded which). This chain links TRBV25-1 with TRBJ2-1; 13 bases match TRBD2. The sequence came from a male donor with ankylosing spondylitis. The CDR3: CASSGTGLAGYNEQFF. DNA of the CDR3: TGTGCCAGCAGTGGGACGGGACTAGCGGGGTATAATGAGCAGTTCTTC.